The sequence of this TCR beta chain was determined in a study of beta chain features in type 1 diabetes. The authors reverse transcribed all of the isolated RNA, so sequencing captured expressed TCRB transcripts. Generated by immunoSEQ multiplex PCR, the TCRdb table keeps only in-frame clones and is missing some. This table holds fewer than 900,000 clones, roughly a sixth found once. As for this clone: Antigen: not known.

The V segment lost 2 bases and the J segment 7 bases; nucleotides outside the gene matches: 9. Germline V gives CDR1 MNHEY, CDR2 SVGAGI. The CDR3 loop spans 15 amino acids. Notes on the study in general: People with Type 1 diabetes carried modestly yet significantly shorter TCRB CDR3s in all four CD4+ subsets.

Sequencing input: naive CD4+ T cells from blood. The V and J genes are TRBV6-5 and TRBJ2-5; 8 bases align to TRBD2. The source of this sequence is a woman between 18 and 30 years old in good health. The CDR3 reads CASSYEAGGSGTQYF. CDR3 sequence (DNA): TGTGCCAGCAGTTACGAGGCGGGAGGCAGCGGGACCCAGTACTTC.